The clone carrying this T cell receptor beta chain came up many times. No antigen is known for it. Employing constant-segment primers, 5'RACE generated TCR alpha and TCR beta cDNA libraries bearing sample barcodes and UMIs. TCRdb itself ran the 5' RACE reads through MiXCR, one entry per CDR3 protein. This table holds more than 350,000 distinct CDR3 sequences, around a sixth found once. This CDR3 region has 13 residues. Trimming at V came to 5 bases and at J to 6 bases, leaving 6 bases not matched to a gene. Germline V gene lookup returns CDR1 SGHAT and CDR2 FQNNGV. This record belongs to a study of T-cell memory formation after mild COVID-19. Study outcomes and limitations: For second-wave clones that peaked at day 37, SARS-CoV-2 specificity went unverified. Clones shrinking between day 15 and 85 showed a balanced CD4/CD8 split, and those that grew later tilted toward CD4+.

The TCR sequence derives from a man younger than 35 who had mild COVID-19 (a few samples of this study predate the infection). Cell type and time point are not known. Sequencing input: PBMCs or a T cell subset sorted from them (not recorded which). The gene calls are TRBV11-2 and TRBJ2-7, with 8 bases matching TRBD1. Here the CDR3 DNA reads TGTGCCAGCAGCACGACAGGGGTAGGCGAGCAGTACGTC. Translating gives CASSTTGVGEQYV.